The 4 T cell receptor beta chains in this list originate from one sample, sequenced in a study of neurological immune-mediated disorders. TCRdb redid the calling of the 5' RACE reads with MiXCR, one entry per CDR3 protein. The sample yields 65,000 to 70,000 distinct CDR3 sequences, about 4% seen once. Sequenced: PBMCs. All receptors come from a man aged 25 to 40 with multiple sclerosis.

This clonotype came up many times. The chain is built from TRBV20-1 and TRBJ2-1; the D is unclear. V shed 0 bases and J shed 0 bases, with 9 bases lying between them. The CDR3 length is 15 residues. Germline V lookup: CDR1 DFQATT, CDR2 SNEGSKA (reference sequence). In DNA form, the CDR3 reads TGCAGTGCTAGAGAGGCGGTGAGCTCCTACAATGAGCAGTTCTTC. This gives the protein CSAREAVSSYNEQFF.

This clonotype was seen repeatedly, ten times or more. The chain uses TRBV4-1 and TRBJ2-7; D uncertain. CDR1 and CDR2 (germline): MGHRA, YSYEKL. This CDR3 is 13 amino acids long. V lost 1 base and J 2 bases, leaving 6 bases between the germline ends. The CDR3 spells CASSQAVTYEQYF. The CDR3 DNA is TGCGCCAGCAGCCAAGCAGTGACCTACGAGCAGTACTTC.

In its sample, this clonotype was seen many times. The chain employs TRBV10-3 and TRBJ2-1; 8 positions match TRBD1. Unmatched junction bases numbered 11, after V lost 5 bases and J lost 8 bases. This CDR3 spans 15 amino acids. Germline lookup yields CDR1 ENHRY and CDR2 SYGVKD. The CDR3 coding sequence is TGTGCCATCAGTTCACGGACAGGGATGGGCTATGAGCAGTTCTTC. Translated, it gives CAISSRTGMGYEQFF.

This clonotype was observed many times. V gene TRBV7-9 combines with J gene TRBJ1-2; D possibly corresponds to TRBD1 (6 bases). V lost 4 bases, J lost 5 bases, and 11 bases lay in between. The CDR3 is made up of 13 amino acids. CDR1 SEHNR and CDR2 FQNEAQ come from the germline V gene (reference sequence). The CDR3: CASSSTTGYGYTF. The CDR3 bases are TGTGCCAGCAGCTCTACGACAGGATATGGCTACACCTTC.